This T cell receptor beta chain was identified in a study of naive and memory T cell subsets. The beta constant-region primer was an equimolar mix of two oligonucleotides covering TRBC1 and TRBC2. The ligated cDNA underwent four PCR rounds using SP2 and nested alpha and beta constant-region primers. TCRdb recomputed calls from the UMI-ligation and nested PCR reads with MiXCR, one row per CDR3 protein. The data contain approximately 31,000 distinct CDR3 sequences, about 18% of them singletons. By sample share, this clonotype is medium-sized. Antigen specificity is unknown. Regarding the study as a whole: In naive cells, over 95% of TCR sequences were seen only once.

Trimming stripped 3 bases from V and 2 bases from J, with 11 bases between. Germline V gene lookup returns CDR1 MDHEN and CDR2 SYDVKM. The CDR3 loop spans 15 amino acids. Sequencing was carried out using effector memory CD4+ T cells from blood. Subset denoted: effector memory, CD45RA- CD27-. The receptor's source is a human donor in good health. The V call is TRBV28, the J call TRBJ1-5; D call uncertain. The CDR3 reads CASSFFLGGNQPQHF. The CDR3 coding sequence is TGTGCCAGCAGTTTTTTCTTGGGTGGCAATCAGCCCCAGCATTTT.